This entry is about one T cell receptor beta chain. As yet, its antigen is unknown. The donors were members of the roughly 120-subject validation cohort (separate from the approximately 670-subject first cohort). The entry originates in a study of cytomegalovirus exposure and HLA in healthy donors. About the research overall: The 120 or so validation repertoires used a platform that matched the one used for the 666 first-cohort repertoires, as a later analysis reported. Study-wide points: Some TCR beta chains (roughly 160 of them) were listed as cytomegalovirus-associated. High sensitivity and specificity were reportedly achieved when the classifier diagnosed cytomegalovirus status.

The CDR3 has 11 amino acids. V lost 4 bases and J lost 4, with 5 bases in between. Germline CDR1 is SGHAT and CDR2 is FQNNGV. The method was immunoSEQ multiplex PCR; TCRdb's version includes in-frame clones alone and lacks a portion of them. The table lists roughly 110,000 clones, roughly 90% of them singletons. The chain links TRBV11-2 to TRBJ2-7, with D unclear. The sequenced material came from PBMCs. The receptor's source is a woman younger than 30 in good health and CMV-seropositive. The CDR3 DNA is TGTGCCAGCAGCTCTATTTACGAGCAGTACTTC. Its translation is CASSSIYEQYF. Combining the CDR3 with reference TRBV11-2 and TRBJ2-7 gives the whole variable domain EAGVAQSPRYKIIEKRQSVAFWCNPISGHATLYWYQQILGQGPKLLIQFQNNGVVDDSQLPKDRFSAERLKGVDSTLKIQPAKLEDSAVYLCASSSIYEQYFGPGTRLTVT.